The clone carrying this T cell receptor (beta chain) was counted only a few times. This entry belongs to a study of cytomegalovirus exposure and HLA in healthy donors. CDR3 length: 11 amino acids. V shed 5 bases and J shed 8 bases, with 9 bases lying between them. Germline V gene data show CDR1 as SGHTA and CDR2 as FQGTGA. PCR primers comprised 60 Vbeta and 13 Jbeta primers. The protocol was immunoSEQ multiplex PCR, while the TCRdb copy is restricted to in-frame clones and leaves out a portion. The sample carries 80,000 or so clones, about 71% recorded once. The material sequenced was PBMCs. V is TRBV7-3 and J is TRBJ1-2; tentative D call: TRBD1 (6 bases). The sequence was collected from a woman in her thirties or forties in good health and CMV-seronegative. The CDR3: CASSAGGGYTF. The CDR3 coding sequence is TGTGCCAGCAGCGCGGGGGGCGGCTACACCTTC.